This TCR beta chain was recorded in a study of blood T cell repertoires in COVID-19. The repertoire was sequenced with immunoSEQ multiplex PCR; TCRdb's copy has only in-frame clones and lacks some. This table has fewer than 200,000 clones, roughly four fifths appearing once. Trimming cost V 3 bases and J 8 bases, with 10 bases left between them. The CDR3 sequence is 13 residues long. Material for sequencing was peripheral blood. The genes are TRBV12-3 or TRBV12-4 and TRBJ1-4; a possible D gene is TRBD1 (5 bases). The TCR comes from a human donor in a cohort sampled during active COVID-19. The CDR3 loop reads CASSLGLGEKLFF. The DNA for the CDR3 is TGTGCCAGCAGTTTGGGACTCGGAGAAAAACTGTTTTTT.